A single sample is the source of the 24 T cell receptor beta chains below, sequenced in a study of blood T cells in healthy people across ages. Primed by a sample-barcoded 5' primer and a J-beta primer mix, a second PCR proceeded for 7 to 11 cycles. Using its own MiXCR run on the 5' RACE reads, TCRdb lists one record per CDR3 protein. The sample lists roughly 1,800,000 distinct CDR3 sequences; approximately 50% were seen once. Specimen: blood. The receptors derive from a middle-aged woman in good health.

This clonotype was seen a handful of times. This sequence joins TRBV29-1 and TRBJ1-2, with no clear D. The CDR3 is made up of 12 amino acids. Germline lookup yields CDR1 SQVTM and CDR2 ANQGSEA. Trimming pared 4 bases from V and 1 base from J, leaving 7 bases between. Here the CDR3 reads CSVGSGNYGYTF. CDR3 nucleotide sequence: TGCAGCGTTGGGTCGGGTAACTATGGCTACACCTTC.

J is TRBJ2-3 and V is TRBV27; D might be TRBD2 (7 bases). The CDR3 sequence is 16 residues long. The germline V gene encodes CDR1 MNHEY and CDR2 SMNVEV (reference sequence). V was pared by 5 bases and J by 2 bases, with 17 bases between. CDR3 region: CASSILGGPVTDTQYF. CDR3 bases: TGTGCCAGCAGTATCCTGGGGGGGCCAGTCACAGATACGCAGTATTTT.

This clonotype was seen just once. The J gene is TRBJ1-2, the V gene TRBV6-6; 10 nucleotides align to TRBD1. J was trimmed by 8 bases and V by 10 bases; bases with no gene match: 16. This CDR3 comprises 15 residues. Germline values: CDR1 MNHNY, CDR2 SVGAGI (reference sequence). CDR3 loop: CAITRGQGGVQGYTF. Written as DNA, the CDR3 is TGTGCCATTACCCGAGGACAGGGGGGAGTACAAGGCTACACCTTC.

This clonotype was counted a few times. The rearrangement links TRBV6-5 to TRBJ2-1; TRBD1 matches 8 bases. V was clipped by 9 bases and J by 2 bases; unmatched bases: 9. This CDR3 contains 15 residues. In germline, CDR1 is MNHEY, CDR2 SVGAGI. Here the CDR3 DNA reads TGTGCCAGTTCCGAGGACAGGGAGGCCTACAATGAGCAGTTCTTC. Translating gives CASSEDREAYNEQFF.

This clonotype was counted only a few times. This sequence joins TRBV7-2 and TRBJ2-2; D is unresolved. The germline V and J ends were trimmed by 5 bases and 8 bases, with 27 bases remaining between them. CDR1 and CDR2 (germline): SGHTA, FQGNSA. The CDR3 spans 18 residues. In nucleotides, the CDR3 is TGTGCCAGCAGCCCCAGTAGGATATCGTGGGCCCCCCTGGGGGAGCTGTTTTTT. Amino acid sequence: CASSPSRISWAPLGELFF.

This clonotype has a handful of counts. The genes are TRBV29-1 and TRBJ1-2, with 10 bases lining up with TRBD1. CDR3 length: 12 amino acids. From germline, CDR1 is SQVTM and CDR2 ANQGSEA. With V trimmed by 5 bases and J by 6 bases, 3 bases remained unmatched. The CDR3 is CSVRQGAHGYTF. The CDR3 DNA sequence: TGCAGCGTTCGACAGGGGGCCCATGGCTACACCTTC.

The J gene is TRBJ2-7, the V gene TRBV7-2, with 10 bases fitting TRBD2. V lost 2 bases and J lost 0; bases outside the gene matches: 4. This CDR3 spans 16 amino acids. The germline CDR1 and CDR2 sequences are SGHTA and FQGNSA. The CDR3 here is CASSLNPSGSSYEQYF. In DNA, the CDR3 is TGTGCCAGCAGCTTAAACCCTAGCGGGAGCTCCTACGAGCAGTACTTC.

The chain is built from TRBV29-1 and TRBJ2-2, with a possible D match to TRBD2 (5 bases). Trimming removed 8 bases at V and 6 bases at J, with 13 bases between. From germline, CDR1 is SQVTM and CDR2 ANQGSEA. CDR3 size: 12 residues. CDR3 protein: CSTSQAAGELFF. CDR3 DNA: TGCAGCACTAGTCAGGCGGCCGGGGAGCTGTTTTTT.

Turning to this clonotype: An end of the junction does not agree with germline; a read error may underlie this. The J gene is TRBJ1-2, the V gene TRBV5-1, with 9 bases identical to TRBD1. Germline loops: CDR1 SGHRS, CDR2 YFSETQ. This CDR3 is built from 13 residues. The DNA of the CDR3 is TGCGCCGGCAGCTTTACAGGGGGCAAGGGCTACACCTTC. Protein: CAGSFTGGKGYTF.

In this sample, this clonotype turned up a few times. The rearrangement uses TRBV2 and TRBJ2-1; TRBD2 matches at 11 bases. V was clipped by 6 bases and J by 4 bases; unmatched bases: 8. The CDR3 is 16 residues long. Germline loops: CDR1 SNHLY, CDR2 FYNNEI. CDR3: CASSQRLAGRYNEQFF. In nucleotides, the CDR3 is TGTGCCAGCAGCCAACGACTAGCGGGGAGGTACAATGAGCAGTTCTTC.

The chain links TRBV29-1 to TRBJ2-7; D is unresolved. The length of the CDR3 is 10 residues. Germline CDR1 SQVTM, CDR2 ANQGSEA. V lost 7 bases and J lost 7, with 11 bases in between. CDR3 residues: CSAAHNEQYF. The CDR3 DNA reads TGCAGCGCGGCCCACAATGAGCAGTACTTC.

The chain combines TRBV7-9 with TRBJ2-6; the D is unclear. The germline V and J ends were trimmed by 7 bases and 0 bases, with 16 bases remaining between them. The germline CDR1 and CDR2 sequences are SEHNR and FQNEAQ (reference sequence). The CDR3 spans 17 residues. The CDR3 is CASNDGEYSSGANVLTF. The DNA of the CDR3 is TGTGCCAGCAACGACGGAGAATATAGCTCTGGGGCCAACGTCCTGACTTTC. Using reference TRBV7-9 and TRBJ2-6 for the parts outside the CDR3, the full variable domain is DTGVSQNPRHKITKRGQNVTFRCDPISEHNRLYWYRQTLGQGPEFLTYFQNEAQLEKSRLLSDRFSAERPKGSFSTLEIQRTEQGDSAMYLCASNDGEYSSGANVLTFGAGSRLTVL.

This clonotype was seen a few times. The chain recombines TRBV12-3 or TRBV12-4 with TRBJ2-7; no clear D. The CDR3 has 16 residues. V was cut by 5 bases and J by 3 bases, with 20 bases left in between. The CDR3: CASSPRSIGQNYEQYF. In DNA form, the CDR3 reads TGTGCCAGCAGTCCCCGGTCTATCGGCCAGAACTACGAGCAGTACTTC.

This clonotype was detected a few times. The rearrangement uses TRBV28 and TRBJ2-7, with 9 bases that match TRBD1. Germline CDR1 and CDR2: MDHEN and SYDVKM. The CDR3 contains 16 residues. J lost 5 bases, V lost 5 bases, and 13 bases had no gene match. The CDR3 loop reads CASSPNTPGQGHEQYF. The DNA for the CDR3 is TGTGCCAGCAGTCCGAATACTCCGGGACAGGGACACGAGCAGTACTTC.

This clonotype was detected ten times or more. The chain couples TRBV20-1 to TRBJ2-5, with 7 bases matching TRBD2. V was clipped by 5 bases and J by 4 bases; unmatched bases: 1. CDR3 length equals 11 residues. Germline V gene sequence: CDR1 DFQATT, CDR2 SNEGSKA (reference sequence). The CDR3, as DNA: TGCAGTGCTTTAGCGGGAGAGACCCAGTACTTC. This encodes CSALAGETQYF.

This clonotype has more than one count but fewer than ten. The V gene is TRBV20-1, the J gene TRBJ2-5; D perhaps matches TRBD2 (5 bases). Trimming cost V 4 bases and J 4 bases, with 19 bases left between them. The CDR3 consists of 15 residues. Germline V lookup: CDR1 DFQATT, CDR2 SNEGSKA (reference sequence). CDR3 nucleotides: TGCAGTGCTACATCGCCGGCGGCGGGTACAGAGACCCAGTACTTC. It specifies CSATSPAAGTETQYF.

The chain joins TRBV2 to TRBJ1-1, with D unclear. CDR1 and CDR2 from the germline V gene are SNHLY and FYNNEI. V was trimmed by 7 bases and J by 2 bases, leaving 14 bases between them. This CDR3 region has 14 residues. The CDR3 coding sequence is TGTGCCAGCACCCTCAGCGGCGGTAACACTGAAGCTTTCTTT. This gives the protein CASTLSGGNTEAFF.

The chain couples TRBV12-3 or TRBV12-4 to TRBJ2-3; D is possibly TRBD1 (6 bases). Trimming stripped 1 base from V and 4 bases from J, with 12 bases between. The CDR3 spans 15 residues. The CDR3 nucleotides are TGTGCCAGCAGTTTAGGAGGGACAATATCAGATACGCAGTATTTT. Its translation: CASSLGGTISDTQYF.

This chain links TRBV12-3 or TRBV12-4 with TRBJ1-2; TRBD1 aligns across 9 bases. This CDR3 has 14 residues. V was clipped by 5 bases and J by 6 bases; unmatched bases: 7. In nucleotides, the CDR3 is TGTGCCAGCAGTACACAGGGGGCAAGTGATGGCTACACCTTC. Translated: CASSTQGASDGYTF.

This clonotype was recorded a few times. The rearrangement links TRBV7-2 to TRBJ1-1; possibly TRBD1 for D (5 bases). The V end was cut by 4 bases, the J end by 2 bases, with 11 bases between. Per the germline V gene, CDR1 is SGHTA and CDR2 is FQGNSA. This CDR3 region has 14 residues. CDR3 protein: CASSSRVGNTEAFF. DNA for the CDR3: TGTGCCAGCAGCTCCAGGGTTGGAAACACTGAAGCTTTCTTT.

This clonotype was detected only a few times. V usage is TRBV20-1 and J usage is TRBJ2-1, with 9 bases fitting TRBD2. CDR1 and CDR2 (germline): DFQATT, SNEGSKA (reference sequence). CDR3 length: 14 amino acids. V shed 3 bases, J shed 2 bases, and the junction held 2 bases outside the gene matches. CDR3 nucleotide sequence: TGCAGTGCTAGTGGCGGGGGGGCCTACAATGAGCAGTTCTTC. It yields the protein CSASGGGAYNEQFF.

The CDR3 sequence: CASSLPSGGAPGRTDTQYF. The CDR3 nucleotides are TGTGCCAGCAGCCTACCTAGCGGGGGGGCCCCAGGCCGCACAGATACGCAGTATTTT. The chain is built from TRBV7-2 and TRBJ2-3; 12 bases map to TRBD2. Germline assignment: CDR1 SGHTA and CDR2 FQGNSA. J lost 1 base, V lost 5 bases, and 13 bases had no gene match. This CDR3 has 19 residues.

As DNA, the CDR3 is TGCAGTGCTCAGCGGGGAGGTGGAGAGACCCAGTACTTC. It yields the protein CSAQRGGGETQYF. The chain uses TRBV20-1 and TRBJ2-5; 7 nucleotides match TRBD2. Unmatched junction bases numbered 7, after V lost 5 bases and J lost 4 bases. The V gene's germline CDR1 is DFQATT and CDR2 SNEGSKA (reference sequence). The CDR3 is 13 amino acids.

This chain's CDR3 is CASSLGGLGAGANVLTF. As DNA, the CDR3 is TGCGCCAGCAGCTTGGGAGGACTGGGGGCTGGGGCCAACGTCCTGACTTTC. The V call is TRBV5-1, the J call TRBJ2-6; D may correspond to TRBD1 or TRBD2 (5 bases each). The CDR3 runs to 17 residues. CDR1 and CDR2 from the germline V gene are SGHRS and YFSETQ. Trimming left V 0 bases short and J 2 bases short, with 12 bases between.